Below, 24 T cell receptor beta chains from the same sample are listed, as sequenced in a study of blood T cells in healthy people across ages. A second PCR, run for 7 to 11 cycles, used a sample-barcoded 5' primer plus a J-beta primer mix. TCRdb ran MiXCR on the 5' RACE reads and lists one entry per CDR3 protein. This table has 500,000 to 650,000 distinct CDR3 sequences, roughly a quarter appearing once. The same specimen was also included in a second study, on T cells of mothers and their children.

The sequenced material came from blood. These receptors came from a boy under 10 years old in good health.

The chain recombines TRBV10-3 with TRBJ2-7, with a tentative D call TRBD2 (6 bases). Germline CDR1 ENHRY, CDR2 SYGVKD. The V gene lost 5 bases and the J gene lost 4 bases, with 15 bases spanning the gap. This CDR3 contains 14 residues. CDR3 loop: CAISQRGSGYEQYF. CDR3 bases: TGTGCCATCAGTCAACGGGGGAGTGGGTACGAGCAGTACTTC.

The gene calls are TRBV6-5 and TRBJ2-1, with 9 bases matching TRBD2. V was pared by 2 bases and J by 7 bases, with 6 bases of the junction left unmatched. Germline V gives CDR1 MNHEY, CDR2 SVGAGI. CDR3 length equals 15 residues. CDR3 in amino acids: CASSYGAGGQNEQFF. For the CDR3, the DNA is TGTGCCAGCAGTTACGGTGCGGGAGGGCAGAATGAGCAGTTCTTC.

The V gene is TRBV14, the J gene TRBJ2-3, with D possibly matching TRBD1 (6 bases). Germline V gene sequence: CDR1 SGHDN, CDR2 FVKESK. Trimming took off 4 bases at V and 2 bases at J, with 19 bases between the two ends. This CDR3 has 17 residues. The CDR3 nucleotides are TGTGCCAGCAGCCTCCTCCCGGGCAGGGGCATCACAGATACGCAGTATTTT. Translation: CASSLLPGRGITDTQYF. The whole variable domain, filled in from reference TRBV14 and TRBJ2-3, reads EAGVTQFPSHSVIEKGQTVTLRCDPISGHDNLYWYRRVMGKEIKFLLHFVKESKQDESGMPNNRFLAERTGGTYSTLKVQPAELEDSGVYFCASSLLPGRGITDTQYFGPGTRLTVL.

This clonotype was recorded a few times. The rearrangement joins TRBV27 to TRBJ2-5, with 8 bases aligning to TRBD1. The CDR3 contains 14 residues. The V and J ends lost 4 bases and 1 base, in that order; junction bases with no gene match: 2. The V gene's germline CDR1 is MNHEY and CDR2 SMNVEV (reference sequence). The CDR3 nucleotides read TGTGCCAGCAGTTGGGACAGGACCCAAGAGACCCAGTACTTC. It codes for CASSWDRTQETQYF.

This clonotype was recorded many times. J is TRBJ2-3 and V is TRBV28; D is perhaps TRBD2 (5 bases). V lost 2 bases and J lost 0, with 6 bases in between. The CDR3 totals 14 residues. The V gene's germline CDR1 is MDHEN and CDR2 SYDVKM. This chain's CDR3 is CASSLRRSTDTQYF. DNA of the CDR3: TGTGCCAGCAGTTTAAGGAGGAGCACAGATACGCAGTATTTT. Combining the CDR3 with reference TRBV28 and TRBJ2-3 gives the whole variable domain DVKVTQSSRYLVKRTGEKVFLECVQDMDHENMFWYRQDPGLGLRLIYFSYDVKMKEKGDIPEGYSVSREKKERFSLILESASTNQTSMYLCASSLRRSTDTQYFGPGTRLTVL.

This clonotype was observed a handful of times. The J gene is TRBJ2-5, the V gene TRBV14; D is uncertain. V shed 0 bases and J shed 0 bases, with 11 bases lying between them. The CDR3 is 16 amino acids. Germline V lookup: CDR1 SGHDN, CDR2 FVKESK. The CDR3 DNA sequence: TGTGCCAGCAGCCAAGAAGTCGGAATCGACCAAGAGACCCAGTACTTC. Its protein is CASSQEVGIDQETQYF.

CDR3 sequence: CASSEPGREAFF. Here the CDR3 DNA reads TGTGCCAGCAGCGAGCCGGGACGCGAAGCTTTCTTT. This chain connects TRBV5-5 to TRBJ1-1; the D gene is possibly TRBD1 (5 bases). The germline V gene encodes CDR1 SGHKS and CDR2 YYEKEE (reference sequence). V was shortened by 4 bases and J by 8 bases, with 12 bases between the two germline ends. CDR3 length: 12 amino acids.

This clonotype was detected a few times. The chain uses TRBV28 and TRBJ2-3; D gene unclear. CDR3 size: 17 residues. The germline V gene encodes CDR1 MDHEN and CDR2 SYDVKM. V was clipped by 4 bases and J by 2 bases, with 19 bases between them. The CDR3 loop reads CASSSLRTPSLTDTQYF. The CDR3 region has the DNA TGTGCCAGCAGTTCCCTTAGGACGCCCAGCCTCACAGATACGCAGTATTTT.

This clonotype was seen more than once but under ten times. V gene TRBV30 combines with J gene TRBJ2-1; D is tentatively TRBD1 or TRBD2 (6 bases each). The germline V and J ends were trimmed by 3 bases and 5 bases, with 11 bases remaining between them. Germline-derived CDR1 and CDR2 are GTSNPN and SVGIG (reference sequence). This CDR3 is built from 13 residues. The CDR3 reads CAWSRGPNNEQFF. The CDR3 nucleotides read TGTGCCTGGAGCCGGGGGCCTAACAATGAGCAGTTCTTC. Drawing the rest from reference TRBV30 and TRBJ2-1, the complete variable domain is SQTIHQWPATLVQPVGSPLSLECTVEGTSNPNLYWYRQAAGRGLQLLFYSVGIGQISSEVPQNLSASRPQDRQFILSSKKLLLSDSGFYLCAWSRGPNNEQFFGPGTRLTVL.

Remarks on this clonotype: The conserved closing phenylalanine or tryptophan is absent in this CDR3, likely reflecting a read error. The chain couples TRBV25-1 to TRBJ1-6; possible D gene TRBD1, 5 bases. This CDR3 is built from 14 residues. The germline V and J ends were trimmed by 3 bases and 10 bases, with 13 bases remaining between them. The germline gives CDR1 MGHDK, CDR2 SYGVNS. CDR3: CASSDPGFGSPLHL. The CDR3 DNA reads as TGTGCCAGCAGTGACCCAGGGTTTGGGTCACCCCTCCACCTT.

The gene calls are TRBV15 and TRBJ1-1; D is undetermined. The CDR3 is 10 amino acids. The germline gives CDR1 LNHNV, CDR2 YYDKDF (reference sequence). Trimming removed 5 bases from V and 4 bases from J, with 2 bases in between. The CDR3 nucleotides are TGTGCCACCAGCTTCACTGAAGCTTTCTTT. Translated: CATSFTEAFF.

The chain couples TRBV11-2 to TRBJ1-3; TRBD1 is a possible D gene (5 bases). Germline V gene lookup returns CDR1 SGHAT and CDR2 FQNNGV. CDR3 size: 16 residues. V dropped 2 bases and J dropped 8 bases, with 19 bases sitting between them. CDR3 in DNA: TGTGCCAGCAGCTTACGTTCAATCGGGGGGTCGGACACCATATATTTT. It translates to CASSLRSIGGSDTIYF.

The chain links TRBV2 to TRBJ1-4, with 8 bases that match TRBD1. The ends lost 0 bases at V and 7 bases at J; junction bases unmatched: 13. CDR1 and CDR2 (germline): SNHLY, FYNNEI. This CDR3 contains 18 residues. The CDR3 nucleotides read TGTGCCAGCAGTGAAGCGCTTGCAGGGGGCGCGGGAATTGAAAAACTGTTTTTT. Amino acids: CASSEALAGGAGIEKLFF. Full variable domain (missing parts from reference TRBV2 and TRBJ1-4): EPEVTQTPSHQVTQMGQEVILRCVPISNHLYFYWYRQILGQKVEFLVSFYNNEISEKSEIFDDQFSVERPDGSNFTLKIRSTKLEDSAMYFCASSEALAGGAGIEKLFFGSGTQLSVL.

The chain has TRBV6-5 and TRBJ2-2; weak D call: TRBD2 (5 bases). This CDR3 has 18 residues. V was trimmed by 0 bases and J by 6 bases, leaving 20 bases between them. In germline, CDR1 is MNHEY, CDR2 SVGAGI. CDR3: CASSYSALFSARAGELFF. The CDR3 bases are TGTGCCAGCAGTTACTCAGCCTTATTTAGCGCGAGAGCCGGGGAGCTGTTTTTT.

This clonotype was counted a few times. This chain connects TRBV11-2 to TRBJ2-3; 7 bases agree with TRBD2. This CDR3 comprises 19 residues. Germline CDR1 and CDR2: SGHAT and FQNNGV. V lost 2 bases, J lost 0 bases, and 14 bases stayed unmatched. This chain's CDR3 is CASSLRRSRFSGSTDTQYF. The CDR3, as DNA: TGTGCCAGCAGCTTACGCAGGTCCCGATTTAGCGGGAGCACAGATACGCAGTATTTT.

The genes are TRBV28 and TRBJ1-2; D not resolved. Looked up from germline, CDR1 is MDHEN and CDR2 is SYDVKM. Trimming removed 5 bases from V and 5 bases from J, with 9 bases in between. The CDR3 has 12 amino acids. CDR3 in DNA: TGTGCCAGCAGTCCACGGATTTATGGCTACACCTTC. This gives the protein CASSPRIYGYTF.

The rearrangement links TRBV5-1 to TRBJ2-3, with TRBD2 matching over 12 bases. The CDR3 has 15 residues. V shed 8 bases and J 4 bases; nucleotides not matched to a gene: 8. Germline V gene lookup returns CDR1 SGHRS and CDR2 YFSETQ. The CDR3 sequence is CASGLAGGPADTQYF. The DNA of the CDR3 is TGCGCCAGTGGGCTAGCGGGGGGGCCGGCAGATACGCAGTATTTT.

This chain connects TRBV5-1 to TRBJ1-5, with 8 positions matching TRBD1. The CDR3 is made up of 14 amino acids. V shed 0 bases and J 4 bases; nucleotides not matched to a gene: 0. The germline gives CDR1 SGHRS, CDR2 YFSETQ. The CDR3 DNA is TGCGCCAGCAGCTTGGGGGACAGGAATCAGCCCCAGCATTTT. Translated, it gives CASSLGDRNQPQHF.

The gene calls are TRBV28 and TRBJ2-1; D is unclear. The J call is in doubt because the DNA end fits TRBJ2-5 better. CDR1 and CDR2 (germline): MDHEN, SYDVKM. The CDR3 is made up of 12 amino acids. The CDR3 sequence: CASSVRRETQYF. The CDR3 nucleotides read TGTGCCAGCAGTGTCCGTAGGGAGACCCAGTACTTC.

This clonotype was counted a few times. This chain joins TRBV7-2 and TRBJ1-2, with a possible D match to TRBD1 (6 bases). CDR1 SGHTA and CDR2 FQGNSA come from the germline V gene. There are 11 residues in the CDR3. Trimming removed 2 bases from V and 9 bases from J, with 7 bases in between. The CDR3: CASSLQGRYTF. The CDR3 DNA is TGTGCCAGCAGCTTACAGGGGCGCTACACCTTC.

J is TRBJ2-1 and V is TRBV12-3 or TRBV12-4; D is unclear. Trimming shortened V by 2 bases and J by 4 bases, and 15 bases separated the two germline ends. The CDR3 runs to 16 residues. The DNA for the CDR3 is TGTGCCAGCAGTTTAACCGGTGGCGCCGGGTACAATGAGCAGTTCTTC. Translating it yields CASSLTGGAGYNEQFF.

This clonotype was counted only a few times. This rearrangement joins TRBV7-9 to TRBJ2-7; a possible D gene is TRBD2 (5 bases). Germline loops: CDR1 SEHNR, CDR2 FQNEAQ (reference sequence). The CDR3 runs to 14 residues. V lost 2 bases and J 2 bases, leaving 10 bases between the germline ends. This CDR3 is CASSLKEVPYEQYF. CDR3 sequence (DNA): TGTGCCAGCAGCTTAAAGGAGGTCCCCTACGAGCAGTACTTC.

This chain connects TRBV6-2 or TRBV6-3 to TRBJ2-3; D is possibly TRBD2 (5 bases). Germline V CDR1 and CDR2: MNHEY, SVGEGT. V shed 5 bases and J shed 6 bases, with 9 bases lying between them. The CDR3 totals 12 residues. The CDR3 nucleotides read TGTGCCAGCAGTACGCGGGTGGATACGCAGTATTTT. Residues: CASSTRVDTQYF.

This clonotype was detected a few times. The chain uses TRBV19 and TRBJ2-1; TRBD2 matches 11 bases. CDR1 LNHDA and CDR2 SQIVND come from the germline V gene (reference sequence). Trimming took 1 base from V and 7 from J; bases not matched to a gene: 3. The CDR3 spans 15 residues. CDR3 nucleotides: TGTGCCAGTAGTATAGCGACTAGCGGGATAAATGAGCAGTTCTTC. This translates into CASSIATSGINEQFF.